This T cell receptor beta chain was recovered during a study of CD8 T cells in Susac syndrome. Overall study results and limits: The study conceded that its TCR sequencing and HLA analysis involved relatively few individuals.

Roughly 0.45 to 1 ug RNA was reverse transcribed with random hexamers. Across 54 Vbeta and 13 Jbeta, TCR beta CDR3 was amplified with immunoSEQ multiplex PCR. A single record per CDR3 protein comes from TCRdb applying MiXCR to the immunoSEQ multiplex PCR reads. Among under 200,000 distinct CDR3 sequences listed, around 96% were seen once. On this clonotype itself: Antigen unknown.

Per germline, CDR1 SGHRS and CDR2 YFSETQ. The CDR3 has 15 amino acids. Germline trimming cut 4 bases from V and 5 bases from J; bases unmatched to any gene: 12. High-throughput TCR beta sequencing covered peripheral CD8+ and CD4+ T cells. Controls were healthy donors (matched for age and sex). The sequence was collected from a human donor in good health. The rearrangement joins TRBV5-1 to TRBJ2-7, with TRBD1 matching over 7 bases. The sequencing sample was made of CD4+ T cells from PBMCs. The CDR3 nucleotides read TGCGCCAGCAGCCCCTATGTCGGGACAGAGAACGAGCAGTACTTC. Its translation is CASSPYVGTENEQYF.